A single sample gave rise to the 26 T cell receptor beta chains below, sequenced in a study of cytomegalovirus exposure and HLA in healthy donors. Amplification used 60 Vbeta primers and 13 Jbeta primers. Generated by immunoSEQ multiplex PCR, the TCRdb table keeps only in-frame clones and is missing some. The sample shows about 89,000 clones, around 84% of them seen only once. Sample: PBMCs. All receptors come from a man in his forties or fifties in good health and CMV-seropositive.

The chain employs TRBV5-6 and TRBJ2-4; TRBD1 agrees at 8 bases. This CDR3 has 14 amino acids. CDR1 and CDR2 from the germline V gene are SGHDT and YYEEEE. V shed 0 bases, J shed 7 bases, and the junction held 3 bases outside the gene matches. The CDR3 reads CASSLGRGLNIQYF. CDR3 bases: TGTGCCAGCAGCTTGGGCAGGGGGCTTAACATTCAGTACTTC.

This clone was seen a few times. The chain uses TRBV6-5 and TRBJ2-7, with no clear D. The germline V and J ends were trimmed by 6 bases and 1 base, with 16 bases remaining between them. The CDR3 consists of 15 residues. Per germline, CDR1 MNHEY and CDR2 SVGAGI. The CDR3 region has the DNA TGTGCCAGCAGCCCCACAGCACAACATTCCTACGAGCAGTACTTC. It specifies CASSPTAQHSYEQYF.

To note about this clone: An end of the junction does not agree with germline; a read error may underlie this. The same CDR3 also results from other DNA sequences found in this sample. This sequence joins TRBV28 and TRBJ2-7, with 7 bases matching TRBD2. Germline V gene data show CDR1 as MDHEN and CDR2 as SYDVKM. The CDR3 runs to 15 residues. The CDR3 DNA reads as TGCGCCAGCAGTCCGGGAGGCGTGAAATCTAACGAGCAGTACTTC. Amino acid sequence: CASSPGGVKSNEQYF.

The chain links TRBV5-1 to TRBJ1-1, with TRBD1 matching over 8 bases. Germline values: CDR1 SGHRS, CDR2 YFSETQ. Trimming cost V 1 base and J 1 base; bases outside gene matches: 6. This CDR3 is 16 amino acids long. The CDR3 nucleotides are TGCGCCAGCAGCTTGTCCGACAGGGGCCCGAACACTGAAGCTTTCTTT. It yields the protein CASSLSDRGPNTEAFF.

The gene calls are TRBV7-9 and TRBJ2-7; D gene uncertain. CDR1 and CDR2 from the germline V gene are SEHNR and FQNEAQ (reference sequence). Trimming stripped 0 bases from V and 2 bases from J, with 8 bases between. The length of the CDR3 is 14 residues. Here the CDR3 reads CASSLASDTYEQYF. The CDR3 nucleotides read TGTGCCAGCAGCTTAGCGTCAGATACCTACGAGCAGTACTTC.

The genes are TRBV6-5 and TRBJ1-3; D unresolved. The CDR3 consists of 12 residues. Trimming cost V 11 bases and J 0 bases, with 8 bases left between them. The V gene's germline CDR1 is MNHEY and CDR2 SVGAGI. CDR3 amino acids: CAYGVSGNTIYF. In DNA form, the CDR3 reads TGTGCCTACGGGGTCTCTGGAAACACCATATATTTT.

V is TRBV5-1 and J is TRBJ1-4; D is ambiguous. From germline, CDR1 is SGHRS and CDR2 YFSETQ. The CDR3 spans 14 residues. V was pared by 2 bases and J by 6 bases, with 11 bases between. The CDR3, as DNA: TGCGCCAGCAGCTTAAGCCTGAGGGATGAAAAACTGTTTTTT. It codes for CASSLSLRDEKLFF. Full variable domain (missing parts from reference TRBV5-1 and TRBJ1-4): KAGVTQTPRYLIKTRGQQVTLSCSPISGHRSVSWYQQTPGQGLQFLFEYFSETQRNKGNFPGRFSGRQFSNSRSEMNVSTLELGDSALYLCASSLSLRDEKLFFGSGTQLSVL.

This chain joins TRBV19 and TRBJ1-2; 9 bases agree with TRBD1. V was pared by 7 bases and J by 5 bases, with 8 bases of the junction left unmatched. CDR1 and CDR2 from the germline V gene are LNHDA and SQIVND (reference sequence). CDR3 size: 14 residues. In nucleotides, the CDR3 is TGTGCCAGTACCTCCCGGGACAGGGCATATGGCTACACCTTC. This codes for CASTSRDRAYGYTF.

The rearrangement links TRBV13 to TRBJ2-5, with 9 bases fitting TRBD1. V lost 2 bases to trimming and J lost 3 bases; unmatched junction nucleotides: 1. Germline CDR1 reads PRHDT; CDR2 reads FYEKMQ (reference sequence). The CDR3 has 14 residues. CDR3 bases: TGTGCCAGCAGCTTAACAGGGGGCGAAGAGACCCAGTACTTC. This codes for CASSLTGGEETQYF.

The chain joins TRBV7-8 to TRBJ2-7, with D tentatively TRBD1 (5 bases). V lost 5 bases, J lost 2 bases, and 10 bases lay in between. CDR1 SGHVS and CDR2 FQNEAQ come from the germline V gene. The CDR3 consists of 13 residues. The CDR3 is CASSISRAYEQYF. Here the CDR3 DNA reads TGTGCCAGCAGCATTTCCAGGGCCTACGAGCAGTACTTC.

The chain links TRBV5-1 to TRBJ2-2, with D perhaps TRBD2 (5 bases). V was clipped by 6 bases and J by 4 bases, with 7 bases between them. Germline-derived CDR1 and CDR2 are SGHRS and YFSETQ. The CDR3 runs 12 residues. CDR3 amino acids: CASTRGTGELFF. CDR3 bases: TGCGCCAGCACCCGGGGCACCGGGGAGCTGTTTTTT.

This clone occurred once. CDR3 amino acids: CANHSGSATDTQYF. The DNA for the CDR3 is TGTGCCAACCATAGCGGGTCAGCCACAGATACGCAGTATTTT. The chain recombines TRBV27 with TRBJ2-3, with TRBD2 matching 7 bases. The V gene's germline CDR1 is MNHEY and CDR2 SMNVEV (reference sequence). The CDR3 totals 14 residues. The V and J ends lost 10 bases and 2 bases, in that order; junction bases with no gene match: 9.

The V and J genes are TRBV9 and TRBJ1-6; 9 bases fit TRBD1. J was trimmed by 9 bases and V by 1 base; bases with no gene match: 8. The CDR3 runs to 16 residues. The germline CDR1 and CDR2 sequences are SGDLS and YYNGEE. DNA of the CDR3: TGTGCCAGCAGCGTAAAGACCGGGACAGGGAGTTCACCCCTCCACTTT. It encodes CASSVKTGTGSSPLHF.

A single count supports this clone. The genes are TRBV2 and TRBJ1-1; 7 bases match TRBD1. CDR1 SNHLY and CDR2 FYNNEI come from the germline V gene. The CDR3 spans 13 residues. V dropped 10 bases and J dropped 0; count of bases not matched to a gene: 5. CDR3 coding DNA: TGTGCCACCCAGACAGGGATGAACACTGAAGCTTTCTTT. Residues: CATQTGMNTEAFF.

A single count supports this clone. Mismatch with germline at one junction end may stem from a read error. This sequence joins TRBV11-2 and TRBJ2-2; D is possibly TRBD2 (5 bases). Germline V gene data show CDR1 as SGHAT and CDR2 as FQNNGV. The CDR3 contains 13 residues. CDR3 sequence (DNA): TGTGCCAGCAGCTTAGCGGCCAACCGGGAACTGTTTTTT. Protein: CASSLAANRELFF.

V usage is TRBV5-1 and J usage is TRBJ1-6; 9 bases fit TRBD1. Germline V gene lookup returns CDR1 SGHRS and CDR2 YFSETQ. The CDR3 covers 16 residues. With V trimmed by 1 base and J by 10 bases, 9 bases remained unmatched. The CDR3 region is CASSLTGGQGGSPLHF. The CDR3 DNA sequence: TGCGCCAGCAGCTTGACCGGGGGACAGGGAGGATCACCCCTCCACTTT.

In its sample, this clone was seen once. The chain couples TRBV6-6 to TRBJ1-1; 12 nucleotides agree with TRBD1. This CDR3 region has 14 residues. Germline CDR1 is MNHNY and CDR2 is SVGAGI (reference sequence). J gave up 4 bases and V 5 bases, and 2 bases lay outside the gene matches. The CDR3 loop reads CASSGTGGGTEAFF. CDR3 bases: TGTGCCAGCAGTGGGACAGGGGGCGGCACTGAAGCTTTCTTT.

The gene calls are TRBV5-1 and TRBJ1-6, with 8 bases matching TRBD1. V was clipped by 4 bases and J by 9 bases; unmatched bases: 12. This CDR3 comprises 16 residues. Germline V gives CDR1 SGHRS, CDR2 YFSETQ. The chain's CDR3 is CASSDGQGRDISPLHF. Here the CDR3 DNA reads TGCGCCAGCAGCGACGGACAGGGAAGAGATATTTCACCCCTCCACTTT.

The chain employs TRBV19 and TRBJ1-1; D is undetermined. The length of the CDR3 is 14 residues. CDR1 is LNHDA, CDR2 SQIVND, per germline (reference sequence). Trimming took off 0 bases at V and 0 bases at J, with 5 bases between the two ends. The CDR3 DNA is TGTGCCAGTAGTATAGAGGCACTGAACACTGAAGCTTTCTTT. This translates into CASSIEALNTEAFF. Looking up the rest from reference TRBV19 and TRBJ1-1 gives the full variable domain: DGGITQSPKYLFRKEGQNVTLSCEQNLNHDAMYWYRQDPGQGLRLIYYSQIVNDFQKGDIAEGYSVSREKKESFPLTVTSAQKNPTAFYLCASSIEALNTEAFFGQGTRLTVV.

The chain is built from TRBV13 and TRBJ1-5, with TRBD1 as a possible D gene (6 bases). CDR3 size: 13 residues. The V end was cut by 5 bases, the J end by 5 bases, with 10 bases between. CDR1 and CDR2 (germline): PRHDT, FYEKMQ (reference sequence). CDR3 sequence: CASSQGGDQPQHF. CDR3 in DNA: TGTGCCAGCAGCCAAGGGGGTGATCAGCCCCAGCATTTT.

The J gene is TRBJ1-2, the V gene TRBV2, with 7 positions matching TRBD1. Losses at the gene ends were 6 bases for V and 2 bases for J; bases not matched to a gene: 3. Germline V gene lookup returns CDR1 SNHLY and CDR2 FYNNEI. The CDR3 runs to 13 residues. The CDR3 DNA reads TGTGCCAGCAGGGAGACAGGGAACTATGGCTACACCTTC. It codes for CASRETGNYGYTF.

Concerning this clone itself: Other DNA sequences in this specimen translate into the identical CDR3. The V call is TRBV5-1, the J call TRBJ2-7, with 10 bases identical to TRBD1. Trimming at V came to 3 bases and at J to 4 bases, leaving 4 bases not matched to a gene. CDR3 length equals 14 residues. CDR1 is SGHRS, CDR2 YFSETQ, per germline. The CDR3 protein is CASSSGTGVYEQYF. In nucleotides, the CDR3 is TGCGCCAGCAGCTCAGGGACAGGGGTTTACGAGCAGTACTTC.

This sequence joins TRBV7-2 and TRBJ2-7; 7 nucleotides agree with TRBD2. The CDR3 covers 13 residues. Trimming took 5 bases from V and 3 from J; bases not matched to a gene: 4. CDR1 is SGHTA and CDR2 is FQGNSA in the germline V gene. CDR3 in DNA: TGTGCCAGCAGCCGGACTAGAGACTACGAGCAGTACTTC. Protein product: CASSRTRDYEQYF. Looking up the rest from reference TRBV7-2 and TRBJ2-7 gives the full variable domain: GAGVSQSPSNKVTEKGKDVELRCDPISGHTALYWYRQSLGQGLEFLIYFQGNSAPDKSGLPSDRFSAERTGGSVSTLTIQRTQQEDSAVYLCASSRTRDYEQYFGPGTRLTVT.

In this sample, this clone is medium-sized. The chain couples TRBV28 to TRBJ2-3; 10 positions agree with TRBD2. Germline V gene data show CDR1 as MDHEN and CDR2 as SYDVKM. The V segment lost 7 bases and the J segment 1 base; nucleotides outside the gene matches: 8. The CDR3 covers 16 residues. CDR3 residues: CASNLLGTSGTDTQYF. In DNA form, the CDR3 reads TGTGCCAGCAACCTTCTGGGGACTAGCGGCACAGATACGCAGTATTTT.

This clone was seen only a few times. The V gene is TRBV25-1, the J gene TRBJ1-4; 7 bases agree with TRBD1. The CDR3 has 14 residues. The V segment lost 3 bases and the J segment 7 bases; nucleotides outside the gene matches: 5. Germline V gene sequence: CDR1 MGHDK, CDR2 SYGVNS. Written as DNA, the CDR3 is TGTGCCAGCAGTGACAGGGGGTTGGGTGAAAAACTGTTTTTT. It encodes CASSDRGLGEKLFF.

This chain joins TRBV5-4 and TRBJ2-3; 7 nucleotides line up with TRBD1. This CDR3 has 17 amino acids. The V gene's germline CDR1 is SGHNT and CDR2 YYREEE (reference sequence). Trimming removed 0 bases from V and 1 base from J; junction bases left unmatched: 8. The CDR3 region has the DNA TGTGCCAGCAGCTTGGTGGGGACAGTCCTAGGCACAGATACGCAGTATTTT. Amino acid sequence: CASSLVGTVLGTDTQYF. Variable domain in full (rest from reference TRBV5-4 and TRBJ2-3): ETGVTQSPTHLIKTRGQQVTLRCSSQSGHNTVSWYQQALGQGPQFIFQYYREEENGRGNFPPRFSGLQFPNYSSELNVNALELDDSALYLCASSLVGTVLGTDTQYFGPGTRLTVL.